A selection of T cell receptor beta chains follows, all from one sample in a study of regulatory and conventional T cells in RAG deficiency. The method was immunoSEQ multiplex PCR; TCRdb's version includes in-frame clones alone and lacks a portion of them. The table includes 9,500 to 15,000 clones, approximately 95% detected once. These data also formed part of another study, on regulatory T cells.

Material: CD127- CD25+ CD4+ Tregs sorted from blood. These receptor sequences come from a human donor in good health. Each CDR3 is given with its conserved first and last residue. A D gene is named only where the DNA matches it firmly. A clone size is listed for some rows: how often the clone was seen (once, few, many), or a class if it is expanded.

V	size	J	D	DNA	CDR3
TRBV7-3	.	TRBJ1-2	.	TGTGCCAGCAGCTTAAGAGCGGGGGGTGGCTACACCTTC	CASSLRAGGGYTF
TRBV6-1	few	TRBJ1-2	.	TGTGCCAGCAGCGGGGGTGCTAACTATGGCTACACCTTC	CASSGGANYGYTF
TRBV28	.	TRBJ1-5	TRBD1	TGTGCCAGCAATAACAGGGGGTGGCGAGCCCAGCATTTT	CASNNRGWRAQHF
TRBV6-1	.	TRBJ1-6	.	TGTGCCAGCAGTGAATACTGGAGGTACAGCAATAATTCACCCCTCCACTTT	CASSEYWRYSNNSPLHF
TRBV5-1	.	TRBJ1-3	TRBD1	TGCGCCAGCAGCTTGGCAGGGGGCGAAGGAAACACCATATATTTT	CASSLAGGEGNTIYF
TRBV5-8	.	TRBJ1-5	.	TGTGCCAGCAGCTTTTATTCACTTAGCAATCAGCCCCAGCATTTT	CASSFYSLSNQPQHF
TRBV2	.	TRBJ1-2	.	TGTGCCAGCAGTGGGGGGGGCCCGGGCTACACCTTC	CASSGGGPGYTF
TRBV6-5	once	TRBJ2-5	.	TGTGCCAGCAGAATGGACAGGTCGGCCGGGAGAACCCAGTACTTC	CASRMDRSAGRTQYF
TRBV7-9	.	TRBJ1-6	TRBD1	TGTGCCAGCAGCGTACAGGGGATGAATTCCCCCCTCCACTTT	CASSVQGMNSPLHF
TRBV6-1	.	TRBJ2-7	TRBD1	TGTGCCAGCAGTCAAGGACAGGGAAGGTACGAGCAGTACTTC	CASSQGQGRYEQYF
TRBV6-5	.	TRBJ2-7	.	TGTGCCAGCAGTGCTGGACAGCCGTACTCCTACGAGCAGCACTTC	CASSAGQPYSYEQHF
TRBV5-1	.	TRBJ2-3	TRBD2	TGCGCCAGCAGCGAGGGACTAGCGGGAGACACAGATACGCAGTATTTT	CASSEGLAGDTDTQYF
TRBV5-1	.	TRBJ2-1	.	TGCGCCAGTCAGGGGCGCGACAATGAGCAGTTCTTC	CASQGRDNEQFF
TRBV5-1	.	TRBJ1-1	.	TGCGCCAGCAGCTTTACAGGGACGGGCACTGAAGCTTTCTTT	CASSFTGTGTEAFF
TRBV19	once	TRBJ1-6	.	TGTGCCAGTAGTCGGACAGCGAATAATTCACCCCTCCACTTT	CASSRTANNSPLHF
TRBV5-1	.	TRBJ2-5	TRBD2	TGCGCCAGCAGCTTGGAGACTAGCCGCCAGTACTTC	CASSLETSRQYF
TRBV10-1	.	TRBJ2-5	.	TGCGCCAGCAGTGGTTCGTTCGGGACACAGACCCAAGAGACCCAGTACTTC	CASSGSFGTQTQETQYF
TRBV18	.	TRBJ1-3	.	TGTGCCAGCTCACCGGCGGGAGGCTCTGGAAACACCATATATTTT	CASSPAGGSGNTIYF
TRBV14	.	TRBJ2-7	.	TGTGCCAGCGGGGGACACCTCTACGAGCAGTACTTC	CASGGHLYEQYF
TRBV2	.	TRBJ2-7	TRBD2	TGTGCCTATCTAGCGGGGGAGACCTACGAGCAGTACTTC	CAYLAGETYEQYF
TRBV5-1	.	TRBJ2-2	.	TGCGCCAGCAGCTTAACTAGAGGCCCTTCCGGGGAGCTGTTTTTT	CASSLTRGPSGELFF
TRBV7-2	.	TRBJ2-3	TRBD2	TGTGCCAGCAGCCGAACTAGCGGGGGGCCGCTGGATACGCAGTATTTT	CASSRTSGGPLDTQYF
TRBV10-3	.	TRBJ1-1	TRBD1	TGTGCCATCAGGGCAGGGGGTTTGGGCACTGAAGCTTTCTTT	CAIRAGGLGTEAFF
TRBV11-3	once	TRBJ2-3	.	TGTGCCAGCAGCTTAAGGGCAGGGGCAACAGATACGCAGTATTTT	CASSLRAGATDTQYF
TRBV7-3	.	TRBJ2-2	.	TGTGCCAGCAGCTGGGCGCACGCCGGGGAGCTGTTTTTT	CASSWAHAGELFF
TRBV4-1	once	TRBJ2-3	TRBD2	TGCGCCAGCAGCCAAGAAACTTCGCTAGCGGGGCTTAGCACAGATACGCAGTATTTT	CASSQETSLAGLSTDTQYF
TRBV19	.	TRBJ2-7	.	TGTGCCAGTAGTATCGGGTTAGGATCCGAGCAGTACTTC	CASSIGLGSEQYF
TRBV9	.	TRBJ2-3	.	TGTGCCAGCGGGGGCGGCACCAGCACAGATACGCAGTATTTT	CASGGGTSTDTQYF
TRBV5-1	.	TRBJ1-2	TRBD1	TGCGCCAGCAGGAGGGACAGGGGGAACTTTGGCTACACCTTC	CASRRDRGNFGYTF
TRBV5-1	.	TRBJ2-7	TRBD2	TGCGCCAGCAGCCCCCGGGGAGGGACCCACGAGCAGTACTTC	CASSPRGGTHEQYF
TRBV7-3	.	TRBJ2-5	.	TGTGCCAGCAGCTTAGGCAGGGCCTTCCAAGAGACCCAGTACTTC	CASSLGRAFQETQYF
TRBV30	.	TRBJ1-1	.	TGTGCCTGGAGAGACTTGAGAGGCTCGAACACTGAAGCTTTCTTT	CAWRDLRGSNTEAFF
TRBV6-1	.	TRBJ2-7	.	TGTGCCAGCAGAAAGGACAGAGATCTCGAGCAGTACTTC	CASRKDRDLEQYF
TRBV9	.	TRBJ2-5	.	TGTGCCAGCAGCGTAGATTGGGGCCGAGAGTGGGAGACCCAGTACTTC	CASSVDWGREWETQYF
TRBV5-6	once	TRBJ2-7	TRBD1	TGTGCCAGCAGCAGACAACCCGGGACAGGGGCCTACGAGCAGTACTTC	CASSRQPGTGAYEQYF
TRBV4-2	once	TRBJ2-7	TRBD2	TGTGCCAGCAGCCCCGTAGGGGCGGGGGGGCCGGAAGAGCAGTACTTC	CASSPVGAGGPEEQYF
TRBV28	.	TRBJ1-5	.	TGTGCCGGATCCCGGGGGGCACAGCCCCAGCATTTT	CAGSRGAQPQHF
TRBV7-2	.	TRBJ2-7	TRBD1	TGTGCCAGCAGCCCGGGACAGGGGAGATACGAGCAGTACTTC	CASSPGQGRYEQYF
TRBV30	.	TRBJ1-3	.	TGTGCCTGGAGGTCTAACACCATATATTTT	CAWRSNTIYF
TRBV5-1	.	TRBJ1-6	.	TGCGCCAGCAGCTTGGGGCACAGCTCCTATAATTCACCCCTCCACTTT	CASSLGHSSYNSPLHF
TRBV27	.	TRBJ1-1	.	TGTGCCAGCAGTTTGCGGGGTAACACTGAAGCTTTCTTT	CASSLRGNTEAFF
TRBV6-1	.	TRBJ1-5	.	TGTGCCAGCAGTGTAGATAGCAATCAGCCCCAGCATTTT	CASSVDSNQPQHF
TRBV7-2	.	TRBJ2-1	.	TGTGCCAGCAGCAAAGACAGGTTGAGCTCCTACAATGAGCAGTTCTTC	CASSKDRLSSYNEQFF
TRBV21-1	.	TRBJ1-2	.	TGTGCCAGCAGCAGAAGAGGGTCGGCTAACTATGGCTACACCTTC	CASSRRGSANYGYTF